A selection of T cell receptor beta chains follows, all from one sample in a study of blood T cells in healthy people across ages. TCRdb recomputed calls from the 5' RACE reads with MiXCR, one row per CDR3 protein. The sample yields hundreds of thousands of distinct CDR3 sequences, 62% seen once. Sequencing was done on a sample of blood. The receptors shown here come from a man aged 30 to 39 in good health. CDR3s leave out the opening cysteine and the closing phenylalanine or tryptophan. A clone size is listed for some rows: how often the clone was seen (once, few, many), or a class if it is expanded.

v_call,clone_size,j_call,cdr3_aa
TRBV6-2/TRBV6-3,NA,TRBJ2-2,ASSYYPTGVNTGELF
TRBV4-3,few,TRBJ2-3,ASSHTGYPTDTQY
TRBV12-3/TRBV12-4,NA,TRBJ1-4,ASSLAGHEEKLF
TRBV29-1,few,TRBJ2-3,SVLAVTDTQY
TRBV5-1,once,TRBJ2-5,ATTFGQRGAETQY
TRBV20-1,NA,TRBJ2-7,SARGVDRVSYEQY
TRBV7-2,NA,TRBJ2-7,ASSLVRTGGYEQY
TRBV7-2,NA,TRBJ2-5,ASRGTSGGVRQETQY
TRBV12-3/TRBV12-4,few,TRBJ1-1,ASKTGEGHTEAF
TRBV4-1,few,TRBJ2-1,ASSPETALPSNEQF
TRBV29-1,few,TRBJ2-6,SVDFGSGANVLT
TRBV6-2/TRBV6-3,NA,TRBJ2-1,ASSALPSSYNEQF
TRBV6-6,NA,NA,ASNQQGRWTQY
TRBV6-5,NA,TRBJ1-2,ASSYSRGTGDYGYT
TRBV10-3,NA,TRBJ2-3,AIKGGTDTQY
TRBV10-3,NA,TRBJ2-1,AISESIAGGSGNEQF
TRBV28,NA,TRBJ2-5,ASNDAGGAGETQY
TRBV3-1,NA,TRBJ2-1,ASSQAVTPSNEQF
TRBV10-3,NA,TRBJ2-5,AISVTERGTAQETQY
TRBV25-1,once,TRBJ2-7,ASSRAQTYYEQY
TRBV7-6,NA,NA,ASNLGQAGMVYEQY
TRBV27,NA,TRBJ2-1,ASSWIGTSGNNEQF
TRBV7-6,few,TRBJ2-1,ASSLASGSDEQF
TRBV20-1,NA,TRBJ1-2,SANTGIYT
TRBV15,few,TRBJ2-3,ATSRGGYGSTDTQY